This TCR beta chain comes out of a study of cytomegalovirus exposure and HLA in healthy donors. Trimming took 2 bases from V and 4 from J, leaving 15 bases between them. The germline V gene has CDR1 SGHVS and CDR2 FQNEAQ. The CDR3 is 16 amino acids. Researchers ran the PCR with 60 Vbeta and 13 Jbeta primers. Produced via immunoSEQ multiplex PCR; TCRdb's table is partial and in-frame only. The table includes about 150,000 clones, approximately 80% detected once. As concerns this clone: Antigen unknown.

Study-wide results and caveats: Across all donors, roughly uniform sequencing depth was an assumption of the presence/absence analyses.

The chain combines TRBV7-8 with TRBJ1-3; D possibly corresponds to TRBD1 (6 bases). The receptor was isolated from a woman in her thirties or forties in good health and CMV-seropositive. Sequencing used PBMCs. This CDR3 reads CASSLLGGAVGNTIYF. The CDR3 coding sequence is TGTGCCAGCAGCTTATTAGGGGGGGCAGTGGGAAACACCATATATTTT.